The 5 T cell receptor beta chains below all came from one sample that was sequenced in a study of T cells after yellow fever vaccination. One entry per CDR3 protein results from TCRdb running MiXCR on the 5' RACE reads. Of a few hundred thousand distinct CDR3 sequences in the sample, about 4% are singletons; the top ten hold approximately 23%. The specimen was PBMCs, collected 5 days after the yellow fever booster vaccination. All receptors come from a man aged 18 to 30 who received the YFV17D yellow fever vaccine.

V usage is TRBV11-2 and J usage is TRBJ1-2, with D hard to call. V dropped 3 bases and J dropped 3 bases, with 8 bases sitting between them. There are 13 residues in the CDR3. Germline lookup yields CDR1 SGHAT and CDR2 FQNNGV. The CDR3 sequence: CASSFENYYGYTF. The CDR3 nucleotides are TGTGCCAGCAGCTTTGAGAACTACTATGGCTACACCTTC.

The chain is built from TRBV27 and TRBJ1-5; TRBD1 matches 12 bases. CDR1 MNHEY and CDR2 SMNVEV come from the germline V gene (reference sequence). With 3 bases clipped from V and 15 bases from J, the junction kept 15 bases outside the gene matches. The CDR3 is 16 amino acids. The CDR3 protein is CASSLKPGQGAGKWHF. CDR3 in DNA: TGTGCCAGCAGTTTGAAACCGGGACAGGGGGCAGGAAAATGGCATTTT.

The chain links TRBV12-3 or TRBV12-4 to TRBJ2-3; TRBD2 matches at 10 bases. With V trimmed by 5 bases and J by 2 bases, 7 bases remained unmatched. The CDR3 sequence is 16 residues long. Here the CDR3 reads CASSIWTSGVTDTQYF. CDR3 DNA sequence: TGTGCCAGCAGTATCTGGACTAGCGGAGTCACAGATACGCAGTATTTT.

The genes are TRBV7-9 and TRBJ1-2; D is unclear. V lost 1 base, J lost 2 bases, and 14 bases lay in between. CDR3 length: 16 residues. CDR1 and CDR2 (germline): SEHNR, FQNEAQ (reference sequence). The CDR3 protein is CASSLEPGRGNYGYTF. CDR3 nucleotide sequence: TGTGCCAGCAGCTTAGAACCGGGGAGAGGCAACTATGGCTACACCTTC.

This clonotype appeared a few times. This rearrangement joins TRBV7-9 to TRBJ2-1; TRBD2 is a possible D gene (6 bases). Trimming took off 10 bases at V and 0 bases at J, with 10 bases between the two ends. Germline CDR1 reads SEHNR; CDR2 reads FQNEAQ (reference sequence). The CDR3 loop spans 13 amino acids. CDR3 bases: TGTGCCAACATGGGGGGCTCCTACAATGAGCAGTTCTTC. Encoded protein: CANMGGSYNEQFF.